This T cell receptor beta chain stems from a study of blood T cell repertoires in COVID-19. The protocol was immunoSEQ multiplex PCR, while the TCRdb copy is restricted to in-frame clones and leaves out a portion. This sample has around 170,000 clones; 84% occur once, and the top ten carry over 9.5%. The receptor was derived from a man in his fifties who had recovered from COVID-19. Sequenced sample: PBMCs or T cells enriched from blood (not recorded which).

Here the CDR3 DNA reads TGTGCCAGTAGTATGGACAGCTATAGCAATCAGCCCCAGCATTTT. Its protein product is CASSMDSYSNQPQHF. The rearrangement uses TRBV19 and TRBJ1-5; D is possibly TRBD1 (6 bases). V was trimmed by 3 bases and J by 0 bases, leaving 9 bases between them. This CDR3 is 15 amino acids long. Germline CDR1 is LNHDA and CDR2 is SQIVND (reference sequence).